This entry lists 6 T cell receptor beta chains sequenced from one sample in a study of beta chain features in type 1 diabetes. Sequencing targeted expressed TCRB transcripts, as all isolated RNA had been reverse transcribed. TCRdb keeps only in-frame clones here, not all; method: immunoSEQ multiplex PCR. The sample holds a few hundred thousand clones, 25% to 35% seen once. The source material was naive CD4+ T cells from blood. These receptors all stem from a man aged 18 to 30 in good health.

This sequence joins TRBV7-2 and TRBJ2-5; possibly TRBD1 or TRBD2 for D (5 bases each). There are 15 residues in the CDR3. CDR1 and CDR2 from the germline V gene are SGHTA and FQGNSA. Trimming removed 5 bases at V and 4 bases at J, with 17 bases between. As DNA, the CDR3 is TGTGCCAGCAGCCAGCGGCGGGCAGGGAGAGAGACCCAGTACTTC. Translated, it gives CASSQRRAGRETQYF.

This CDR3 is CASSYCSLPPYEQYF. CDR3 sequence (DNA): TGTGCCAGCAGTTACTGTAGCCTGCCCCCATACGAGCAGTACTTC. This chain uses TRBV6-5 with TRBJ2-7; D unresolved. The CDR3 is 15 residues long. Per germline, CDR1 MNHEY and CDR2 SVGAGI. Deletions cut 1 base from V and 4 bases from J, with 14 bases between.

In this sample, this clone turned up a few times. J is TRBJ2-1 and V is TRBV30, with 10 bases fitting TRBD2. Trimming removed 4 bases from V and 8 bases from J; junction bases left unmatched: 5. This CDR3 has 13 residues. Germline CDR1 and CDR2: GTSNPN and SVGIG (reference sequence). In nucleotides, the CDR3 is TGTGCCTGGACTAGCGGGAGTATACATGAGCAGTTCTTC. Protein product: CAWTSGSIHEQFF.

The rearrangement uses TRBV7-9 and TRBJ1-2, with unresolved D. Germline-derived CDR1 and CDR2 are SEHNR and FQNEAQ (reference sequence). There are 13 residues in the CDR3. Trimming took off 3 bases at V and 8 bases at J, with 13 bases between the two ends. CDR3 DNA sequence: TGTGCCAGCAGCTTCGTCGCAGGAACCGGCTACACCTTC. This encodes CASSFVAGTGYTF.

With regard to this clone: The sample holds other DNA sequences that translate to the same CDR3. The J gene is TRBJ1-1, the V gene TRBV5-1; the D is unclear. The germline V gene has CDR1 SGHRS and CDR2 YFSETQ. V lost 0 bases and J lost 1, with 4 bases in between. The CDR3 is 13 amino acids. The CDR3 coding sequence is TGCGCCAGCAGCTTGGCCACGAACACTGAAGCTTTCTTT. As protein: CASSLATNTEAFF. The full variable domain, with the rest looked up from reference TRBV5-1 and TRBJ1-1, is KAGVTQTPRYLIKTRGQQVTLSCSPISGHRSVSWYQQTPGQGLQFLFEYFSETQRNKGNFPGRFSGRQFSNSRSEMNVSTLELGDSALYLCASSLATNTEAFFGQGTRLTVV.

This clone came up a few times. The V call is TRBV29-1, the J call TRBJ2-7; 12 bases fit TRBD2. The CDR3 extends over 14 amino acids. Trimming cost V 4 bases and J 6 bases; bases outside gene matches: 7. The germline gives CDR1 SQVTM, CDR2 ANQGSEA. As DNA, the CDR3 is TGCAGCGTTGCATCGACTAGCGGGAGCTCCGAGCAGTACTTC. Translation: CSVASTSGSSEQYF.